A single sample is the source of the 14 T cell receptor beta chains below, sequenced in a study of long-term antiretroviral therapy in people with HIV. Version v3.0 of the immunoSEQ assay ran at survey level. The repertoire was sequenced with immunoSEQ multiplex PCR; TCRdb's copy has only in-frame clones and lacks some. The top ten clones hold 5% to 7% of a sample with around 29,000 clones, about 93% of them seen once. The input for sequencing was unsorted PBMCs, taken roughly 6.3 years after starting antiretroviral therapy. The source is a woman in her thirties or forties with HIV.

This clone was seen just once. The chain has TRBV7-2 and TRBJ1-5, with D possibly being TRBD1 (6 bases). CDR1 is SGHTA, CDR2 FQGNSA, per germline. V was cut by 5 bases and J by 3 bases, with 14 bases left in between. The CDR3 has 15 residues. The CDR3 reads CASSLLGGNNQPQHF. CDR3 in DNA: TGTGCCAGCAGCCTCCTAGGGGGTAACAATCAGCCCCAGCATTTT.

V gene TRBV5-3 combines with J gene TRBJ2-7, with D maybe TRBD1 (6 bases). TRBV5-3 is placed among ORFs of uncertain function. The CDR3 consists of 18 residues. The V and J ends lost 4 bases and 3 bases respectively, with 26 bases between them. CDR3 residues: CARSLFSLRTARLYEQYF. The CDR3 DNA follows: TGTGCCAGAAGCCTCTTCTCCCTGAGGACAGCTAGGCTCTACGAGCAGTACTTC.

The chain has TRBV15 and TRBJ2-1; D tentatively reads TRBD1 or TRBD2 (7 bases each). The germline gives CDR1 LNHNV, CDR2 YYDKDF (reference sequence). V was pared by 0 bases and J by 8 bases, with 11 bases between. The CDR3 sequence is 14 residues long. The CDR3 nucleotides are TGTGCCACCAGCAGAGATCAGGGGGGGGATGAGCAGTTCTTC. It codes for CATSRDQGGDEQFF.

The CDR3 nucleotides read TGTGCCTGGAGGCAGACCCCGTCTACCCCGGCCCAGTACTTC. Amino acid sequence: CAWRQTPSTPAQYF. The V call is TRBV30, the J call TRBJ2-5; D remains unclear. The CDR3 runs 14 residues. Germline-derived CDR1 and CDR2 are GTSNPN and SVGIG (reference sequence). V lost 3 bases and J 9 bases, leaving 20 bases between the germline ends.

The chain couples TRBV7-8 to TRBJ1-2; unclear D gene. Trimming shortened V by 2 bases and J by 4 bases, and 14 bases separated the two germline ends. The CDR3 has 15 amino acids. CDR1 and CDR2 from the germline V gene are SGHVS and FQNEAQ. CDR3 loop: CASSLPGSLSYGYTF. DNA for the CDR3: TGTGCCAGCAGCTTACCAGGTAGTTTAAGCTATGGCTACACCTTC. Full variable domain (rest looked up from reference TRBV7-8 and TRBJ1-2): GAGVSQSPRYKVAKRGQDVALRCDPISGHVSLFWYQQALGQGPEFLTYFQNEAQLDKSGLPSDRFFAERPEGSVSTLKIQRTQQEDSAVYLCASSLPGSLSYGYTFGSGTRLTVV.

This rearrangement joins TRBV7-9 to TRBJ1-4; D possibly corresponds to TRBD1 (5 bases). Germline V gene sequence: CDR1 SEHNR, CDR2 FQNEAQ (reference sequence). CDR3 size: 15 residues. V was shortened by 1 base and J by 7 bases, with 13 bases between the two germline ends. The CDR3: CASSLDFRAGEKLFF. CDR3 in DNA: TGTGCCAGCAGCTTAGATTTCAGGGCTGGTGAAAAACTGTTTTTT.

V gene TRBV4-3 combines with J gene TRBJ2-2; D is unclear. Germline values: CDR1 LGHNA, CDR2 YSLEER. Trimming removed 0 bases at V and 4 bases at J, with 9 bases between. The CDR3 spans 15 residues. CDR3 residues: CASSQERHRTGELFF. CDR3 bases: TGCGCCAGCAGCCAAGAGAGGCACCGCACCGGGGAGCTGTTTTTT.

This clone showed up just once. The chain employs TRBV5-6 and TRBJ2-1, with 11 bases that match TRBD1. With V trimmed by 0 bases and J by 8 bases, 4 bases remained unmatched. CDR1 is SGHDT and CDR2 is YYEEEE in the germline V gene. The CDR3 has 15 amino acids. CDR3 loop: CASSLERTGGDEQFF. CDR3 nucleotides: TGTGCCAGCAGCTTGGAAAGGACAGGGGGCGATGAGCAGTTCTTC.

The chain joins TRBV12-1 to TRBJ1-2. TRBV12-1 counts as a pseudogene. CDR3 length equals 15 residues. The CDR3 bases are TGTGCCAGCAGCTTTGCTGGGGGACCGCCCTATGGCTACACCTTC. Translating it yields CASSFAGGPPYGYTF.

The CDR3 sequence is CASSVGKGRTDYYGYTF. The DNA for the CDR3 is TGTGCCAGCAGTGTAGGAAAGGGGCGGACCGACTACTATGGCTACACCTTC. The chain couples TRBV2 to TRBJ1-2; a possible D gene is TRBD1 (5 bases). CDR3 length equals 17 residues. V was pared by 4 bases and J by 3 bases, with 21 bases between. CDR1 is SNHLY and CDR2 is FYNNEI in the germline V gene.

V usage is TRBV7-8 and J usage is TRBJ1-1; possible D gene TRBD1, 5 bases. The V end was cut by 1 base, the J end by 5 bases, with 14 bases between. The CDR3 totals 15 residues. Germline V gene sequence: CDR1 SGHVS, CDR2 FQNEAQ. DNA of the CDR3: TGTGCCAGCAGCTTAGTTCAGGGAAGGGCGACTGAAGCTTTCTTT. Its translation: CASSLVQGRATEAFF. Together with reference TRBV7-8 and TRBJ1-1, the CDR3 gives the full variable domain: GAGVSQSPRYKVAKRGQDVALRCDPISGHVSLFWYQQALGQGPEFLTYFQNEAQLDKSGLPSDRFFAERPEGSVSTLKIQRTQQEDSAVYLCASSLVQGRATEAFFGQGTRLTVV.

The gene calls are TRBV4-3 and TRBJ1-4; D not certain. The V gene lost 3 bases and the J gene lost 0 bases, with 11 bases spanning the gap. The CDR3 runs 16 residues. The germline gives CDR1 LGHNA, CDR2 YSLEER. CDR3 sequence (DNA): TGCGCCAGCAGCCACACTACATCCGCAACTAATGAAAAACTGTTTTTT. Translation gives CASSHTTSATNEKLFF.

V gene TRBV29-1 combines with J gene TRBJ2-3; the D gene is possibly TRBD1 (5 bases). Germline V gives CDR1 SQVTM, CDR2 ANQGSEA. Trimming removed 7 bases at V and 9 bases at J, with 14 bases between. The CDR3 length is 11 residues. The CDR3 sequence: CSAKQDLTQYF. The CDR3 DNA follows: TGCAGCGCAAAACAGGACCTAACGCAGTATTTT.

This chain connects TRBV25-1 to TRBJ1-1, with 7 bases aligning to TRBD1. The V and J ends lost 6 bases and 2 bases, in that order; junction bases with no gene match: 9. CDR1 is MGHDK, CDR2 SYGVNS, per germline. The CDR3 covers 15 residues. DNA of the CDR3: TGTGCCAGCAGGGGGACAGCCAACCTAAACACTGAAGCTTTCTTT. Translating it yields CASRGTANLNTEAFF.